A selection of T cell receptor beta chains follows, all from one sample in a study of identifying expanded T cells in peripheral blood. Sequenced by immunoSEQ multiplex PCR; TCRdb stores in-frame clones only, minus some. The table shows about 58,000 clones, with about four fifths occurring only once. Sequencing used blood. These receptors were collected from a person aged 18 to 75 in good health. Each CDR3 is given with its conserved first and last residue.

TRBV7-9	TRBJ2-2	CASSDRKGSTGELFF
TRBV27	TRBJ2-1	CASSLAPRADEQFF
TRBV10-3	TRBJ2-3	CAINPGLHGDTQYF
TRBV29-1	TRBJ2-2	CSVRNTGELFF
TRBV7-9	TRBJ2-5	CASSLGRGIEETQYF
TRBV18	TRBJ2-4	CASSPSGGGGKNIQYF
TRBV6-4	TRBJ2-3	CASSEAHGGADTQYF
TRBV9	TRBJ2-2	CASSVATGGLATGELFF
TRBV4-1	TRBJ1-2	CASSQEAREIGYTF
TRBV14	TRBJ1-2	CASSQEGQGRHGYTF
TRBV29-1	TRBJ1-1	CSVVTPGLMNTEAFF
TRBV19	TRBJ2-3	CASSILAGGTDTQYF
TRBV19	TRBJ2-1	CASSIVQTNEQFF
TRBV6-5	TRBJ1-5	CASSYRGQGPNQPQHF
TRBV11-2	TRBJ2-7	CASSLSLGLAYAGEQYF
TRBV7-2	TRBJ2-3	CASSLTADTQYF
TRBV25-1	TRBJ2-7	CASSGHSGEQYF
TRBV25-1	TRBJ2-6	CASSDHASSGANVLTF
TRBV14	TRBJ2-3	CASSQGNTDTQYF
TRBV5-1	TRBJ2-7	CASSWDSTSREQYF
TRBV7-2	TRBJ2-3	CASSLGWTRGAGTDTQYF
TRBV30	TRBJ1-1	CALEGGLTEAFF
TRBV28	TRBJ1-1	CASETGAMNTEAFF
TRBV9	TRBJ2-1	CASSPRGSESSYNEQFF
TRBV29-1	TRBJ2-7	CSVGFSYEQYF
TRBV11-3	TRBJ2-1	CASSSEGGPNNEQFF
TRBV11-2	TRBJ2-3	CASSTGRVAGSSDTQYF
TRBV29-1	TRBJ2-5	CSVMDRGHETQYF
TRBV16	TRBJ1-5	CASSQSRQAGANQPQHF
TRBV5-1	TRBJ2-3	CASSPRDTPSPANTQYF
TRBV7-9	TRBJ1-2	CASSLDNLYGYTF
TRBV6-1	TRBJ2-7	CASSEVWGQDYGQYF
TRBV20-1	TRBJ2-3	CSASSDTQYF
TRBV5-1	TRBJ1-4	CASSPDNMAAEKLFF
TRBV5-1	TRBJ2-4	CASSLAGTGFSAKNIQYF
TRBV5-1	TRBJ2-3	CASSLDRGSSRDTQYF
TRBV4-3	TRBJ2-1	CASSQDATSGRWGNEQFF
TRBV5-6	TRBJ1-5	CASSLRLNSNQPQHF
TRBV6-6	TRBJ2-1	CASTSGARNEQFF